This is a list of T cell receptor beta chains from one sample in a study of blood T cell repertoires in COVID-19. Using immunoSEQ multiplex PCR, the repertoire was profiled, and TCRdb retains in-frame clones only, with some absent. The sample holds 65,000 to 90,000 clones, 88% seen once. The sequenced sample was peripheral blood. These receptors all stem from a woman older than 75 with acute or convalescent COVID-19. CDR3s leave out the opening cysteine and the closing phenylalanine or tryptophan.

V	J	CDR3
TRBV19	TRBJ1-5	ASRNQGARSNQPQH
TRBV19	TRBJ1-5	ASSFGGGEGPQH
TRBV19	TRBJ2-1	ASSIIGLAGGRQYNEQF
TRBV3-1/TRBV3-2	TRBJ1-1	ASSQSRGGSNTEAF
TRBV30	TRBJ2-7	AWSISSGRAREQY
TRBV12-5	TRBJ2-3	ASGQTGVTDTQY
TRBV3-1/TRBV3-2	TRBJ2-3	ASSQGQDGTDTQY
TRBV7-2	TRBJ2-7	ASSLTQAYEQY
TRBV19	TRBJ1-5	ASSHDRGGQPQH
TRBV6-1	TRBJ1-5	ASSVGQFILSNQPQH
TRBV14	TRBJ2-3	ASSRQGVGADTQY
TRBV4-2	TRBJ1-4	ASSQGTGVEKLF
TRBV6-5	TRBJ1-2	ASSRPGNYGYT
TRBV9	TRBJ2-1	ASSQVGASGKYNEQF
TRBV19	TRBJ2-1	ASTSLGTNNEQF
TRBV24-1	TRBJ2-5	ATSDPGQGDQETQY
TRBV4-2	TRBJ1-2	ASSQRGQGEIYGYT
TRBV2	TRBJ1-2	ASRAGYGYT
TRBV28	TRBJ1-5	ASSGTGNQPQH
TRBV19	TRBJ1-5	ASSIATGGYQPQH
TRBV2	TRBJ1-5	ASSRDGQPQH
TRBV11-3	TRBJ2-2	ASSKYTGELF
TRBV3-1/TRBV3-2	TRBJ1-2	ASSQGTGSYGYT
TRBV10-3	TRBJ2-7	AIRLDSYEQY
TRBV6-1	TRBJ1-1	ASSEASPGGTEAF
TRBV19	TRBJ2-7	ATRGQNSYEQY
TRBV19	TRBJ2-3	ASSMRVRAGVGTDTQY
TRBV7-8	TRBJ1-2	ASSLVQGAIGGYT
TRBV7-2	TRBJ2-1	ASSPRWTSGISSYNEQF
TRBV6-5	TRBJ1-5	ASIIDRSKGPQH
TRBV12-3/TRBV12-4	TRBJ1-2	ASSERVSGYT
TRBV9	TRBJ2-3	ASSAAGGPTYTQY
TRBV7-2	TRBJ1-2	ASSQRQGRHDGYT
TRBV7-9	TRBJ2-7	ASSLEGGPTSFYEQY
TRBV11-3	TRBJ2-3	ASSPRVSDTQY
TRBV7-8	TRBJ1-5	ASSPLTVGNQPQH
TRBV12-3/TRBV12-4	TRBJ1-4	ASSLAGGAKLF
TRBV6-5	TRBJ1-5	ASSLQGFNQPQH
TRBV5-1	TRBJ1-1	ASSITGNTEAF
TRBV6-6	TRBJ2-3	ASSFTGLAGGPSSTDTQY
TRBV2	TRBJ1-2	ASRLQGVAYGYT
TRBV19	TRBJ2-3	ASTLAGVTDTQY
TRBV5-1	TRBJ2-1	ASSLGAASYNEQF
TRBV5-1	TRBJ2-1	ASTVGLPNNEQF
TRBV11-2	TRBJ2-3	ASSLVGNRGDTQY
TRBV10-1	TRBJ2-1	ASSENGADEQF
TRBV6-1	TRBJ1-6	ASSEVGRLYSPLH
TRBV28	TRBJ1-5	ASSPLGGRIWSNQPQH
TRBV7-9	TRBJ1-1	ASSPAENTEAF
TRBV21-1	TRBJ2-5	ASSKPPTGGRETQY
TRBV12-5	TRBJ2-7	ASGGLGTDYEQY
TRBV15	TRBJ2-1	ATSPWGGSSYNEQF
TRBV18	TRBJ2-7	ASSPAGAQGYEQY